This T cell receptor beta chain was sequenced during a study of PD-1 blockade in classical Hodgkin lymphoma. Whole-study results and caveats: Individuals who commenced nivolumab within less than 1 year of ASCT were excluded. CD4+ TCR diversity climbed significantly by C4D1, unlike CD8+ TCR diversity.

This table comes from immunoSEQ multiplex PCR, and its TCRdb copy is limited to in-frame clones, with some not included. The sample carries around 34,000 clones, over 75% recorded once. As to this clone: Antigen specificity is unknown.

Brentuximab vedotin exposure varied, and every patient relapsed after autologous stem cell transplantation. Magnetic depletion of unwanted cells isolated CD4+ T cells from thawed PBMCs. The CDR3 totals 14 residues. Germline loops: CDR1 LNHNV, CDR2 YYDKDF (reference sequence). The trim removed 8 bases at V and 8 bases at J, leaving 13 bases unmatched. The material was CD4+ T cells from blood, obtained at baseline. The source is a human donor with classical Hodgkin lymphoma. V is TRBV15 and J is TRBJ1-2; TRBD1 agrees at 8 bases. CDR3 loop: CATYSRGQGYGYTF. The CDR3 DNA is TGTGCCACCTACAGTAGAGGACAGGGCTACGGCTACACCTTC.